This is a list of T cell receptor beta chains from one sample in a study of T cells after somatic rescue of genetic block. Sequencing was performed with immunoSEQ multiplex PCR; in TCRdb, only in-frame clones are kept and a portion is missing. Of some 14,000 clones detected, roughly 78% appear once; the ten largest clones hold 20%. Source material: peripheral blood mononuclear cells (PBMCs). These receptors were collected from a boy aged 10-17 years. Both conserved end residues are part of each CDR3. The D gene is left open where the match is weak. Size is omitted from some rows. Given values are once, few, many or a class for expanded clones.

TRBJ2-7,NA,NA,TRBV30,CAYHRSYEQYF,TGTGCCTACCATCGATCCTACGAGCAGTACTTC
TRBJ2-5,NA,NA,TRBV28,CASSPFSGASLGETQYF,TGTGCCAGCAGTCCCTTTAGTGGTGCCAGTCTAGGGGAGACCCAGTACTTC
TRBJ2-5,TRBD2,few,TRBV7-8,CASSLDRTRSETQYF,TGTGCCAGCAGCTTAGACCGGACTAGATCGGAGACCCAGTACTTC
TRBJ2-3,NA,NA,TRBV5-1,CASTPGRSTDTQYF,TGCGCCAGCACCCCGGGAAGGAGCACAGATACGCAGTATTTT
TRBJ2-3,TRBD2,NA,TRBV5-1,CASSPGRTSGGATDTQYF,TGCGCCAGCAGCCCGGGCAGGACTAGCGGGGGGGCCACAGATACGCAGTATTTT
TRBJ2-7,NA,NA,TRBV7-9,CASSWGGWSNEQYF,TGTGCCAGCAGCTGGGGAGGCTGGAGCAACGAGCAGTACTTC
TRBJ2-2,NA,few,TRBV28,CASSPGSTDTGELFF,TGTGCCAGCAGCCCAGGGAGTACGGACACCGGGGAGCTGTTTTTT
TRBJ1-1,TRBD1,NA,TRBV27,CASSPPDRAGGTEAFF,TGTGCCAGCAGCCCTCCCGACAGGGCGGGAGGCACTGAAGCTTTCTTT
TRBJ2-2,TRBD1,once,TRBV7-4,CASSLAIPGQGARELFF,TGTGCCAGCAGCTTAGCCATTCCGGGACAGGGTGCCCGGGAGCTGTTTTTT
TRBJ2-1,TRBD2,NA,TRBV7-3,CASSLRPGLASNEQFF,TGTGCCAGCAGCTTAAGACCGGGACTAGCGTCCAATGAGCAGTTCTTC
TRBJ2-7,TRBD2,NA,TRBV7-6,CASSLRAGGGFYEQYF,TGTGCCAGCAGCCTCAGGGCGGGAGGGGGTTTCTACGAGCAGTACTTC
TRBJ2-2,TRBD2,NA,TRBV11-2,CASSSPRLASNTGELFF,TGTGCCAGCAGCTCCCCCAGACTAGCGTCGAACACCGGGGAGCTGTTTTTT
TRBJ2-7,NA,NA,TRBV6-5,CASSYGTSYEQYF,TGTGCCAGCAGTTACGGTACCTCCTACGAGCAGTACTTC
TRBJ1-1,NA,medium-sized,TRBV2,CASSVIGTEAFF,TGTGCCAGCAGTGTGATCGGCACTGAAGCTTTCTTT
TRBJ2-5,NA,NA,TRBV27,CASSFTGRVRGETQYF,TGTGCCAGCAGTTTCACAGGCAGGGTGAGAGGTGAGACCCAGTACTTC
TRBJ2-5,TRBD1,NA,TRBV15,CATSRTGERQETQYF,TGTGCCACCAGCCGGACAGGGGAACGCCAAGAGACCCAGTACTTC
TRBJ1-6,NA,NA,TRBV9,CASSQQGSNSPLHF,TGTGCCAGCAGCCAACAGGGTTCAAATTCACCCCTCCACTTT
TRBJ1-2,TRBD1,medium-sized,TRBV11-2,CASSRSQGALNNYGYTF,TGTGCCAGCAGCCGTTCACAGGGGGCGCTGAATAACTATGGCTACACCTTC
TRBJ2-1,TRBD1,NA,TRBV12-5,CASGPGQGAKGQFF,TGTGCTAGTGGACCCGGACAGGGGGCAAAGGGGCAGTTCTTC
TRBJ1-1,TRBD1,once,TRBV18,CASSRQGQNTEAFF,TGTGCCAGCTCACGACAGGGACAGAACACTGAAGCTTTCTTT
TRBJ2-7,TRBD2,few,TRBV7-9,CASSFLADYEQYF,TGTGCCAGCAGCTTCCTAGCGGACTACGAGCAGTACTTC
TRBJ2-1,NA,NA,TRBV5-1,CASSSSGVPPRDNEQFF,TGCGCCAGCAGCTCTAGTGGGGTGCCACCTCGGGACAATGAGCAGTTCTTC
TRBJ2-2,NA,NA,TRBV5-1,CASSLPRGTGELFF,TGCGCCAGCAGCCTCCCTCGGGGCACCGGGGAGCTGTTTTTT
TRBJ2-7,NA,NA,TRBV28,CASSRGHRYEQYF,TGTGCCAGCAGCCGGGGACACCGGTACGAGCAGTACTTC
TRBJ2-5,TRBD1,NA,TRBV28,CASSFPTGYQETQYF,TGTGCCAGCAGTTTCCCGACAGGGTACCAAGAGACCCAGTACTTC
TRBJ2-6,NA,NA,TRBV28,CASSTHLLVESSSGANVLTF,TGTGCCAGCAGTACACACCTTCTAGTTGAGTCCTCCTCTGGGGCCAACGTCCTGACTTTC
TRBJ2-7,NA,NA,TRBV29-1,CSVVTGPYEQYF,TGCAGCGTTGTTACAGGACCCTACGAGCAGTACTTC
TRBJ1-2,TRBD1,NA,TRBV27,CASSPYRGDGYTF,TGTGCCAGCAGTCCTTACAGGGGGGATGGCTACACCTTC
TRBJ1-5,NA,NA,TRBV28,CASRRPAGGNQPQHF,TGTGCCAGCAGGCGTCCTGCTGGGGGCAATCAGCCCCAGCATTTT
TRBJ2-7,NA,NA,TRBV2,CASSDSLPYEQYF,TGTGCCAGCAGTGACAGCCTCCCCTACGAGCAGTACTTC
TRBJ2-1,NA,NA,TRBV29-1,CSVARQTNYNEQFF,TGCAGCGTTGCCCGTCAGACTAACTACAATGAGCAGTTCTTC
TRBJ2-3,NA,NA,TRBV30,CAWSETYTWGDTQYF,TGTGCCTGGAGTGAAACTTATACCTGGGGAGATACGCAGTATTTT
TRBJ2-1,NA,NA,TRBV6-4,CASSDSAGISGEQFF,TGTGCCAGCAGTGACTCGGCAGGCATAAGCGGTGAGCAGTTCTTC
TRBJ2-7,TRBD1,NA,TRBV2,CASSGTGMNEQYF,TGTGCCAGCTCGGGGACAGGGATGAACGAGCAGTACTTC
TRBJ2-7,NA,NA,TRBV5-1,CASLRTDSYEQYF,TGCGCCAGCCTCCGGACAGACTCCTACGAGCAGTACTTC
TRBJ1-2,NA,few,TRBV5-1,CASSLGQTYGYTF,TGCGCCAGCAGCTTGGGGCAGACCTATGGCTACACCTTC
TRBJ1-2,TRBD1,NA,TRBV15,CATLYPVGTDDGYTF,TGTGCCACTCTATACCCTGTGGGGACAGATGATGGCTACACCTTC
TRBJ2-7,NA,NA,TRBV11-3,CASSLAPLASYEQYF,TGTGCCAGCAGCTTAGCTCCACTAGCATCCTACGAGCAGTACTTC
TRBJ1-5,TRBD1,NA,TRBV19,CASSTGQGGSGGQPQHF,TGTGCCAGTAGTACCGGACAGGGGGGCTCAGGAGGTCAGCCCCAGCATTTT
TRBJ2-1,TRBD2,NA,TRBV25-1,CASSSRTSGNEQFF,TGTGCCAGCAGTTCTCGGACTAGCGGGAATGAGCAGTTCTTC
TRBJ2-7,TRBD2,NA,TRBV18,CASSPREGSSYEQYF,TGTGCCAGCTCACCCCGGGAGGGGAGCTCCTACGAGCAGTACTTC
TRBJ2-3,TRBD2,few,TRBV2,CASSEGVLAGEGTDTQYF,TGTGCCAGCAGTGAAGGGGTACTAGCGGGAGAGGGTACAGATACGCAGTATTTT